The clone carrying this T cell receptor beta chain was seen many times. As yet, its antigen is unknown. The authors' processing: For papillary thyroid cancer, a distant-metastasis classifier was constructed from CDR3 differences observed across clinicopathological groups. TCRdb re-called the PCR reads through MiXCR. The V and J calls and clone size come from TCRdb's table, not from the authors' own analysis. The repertoire has 45,000 to 65,000 clones, roughly 22% of them found once; the top ten carry approximately 4%. The sample originates from a study of metastatic and nonmetastatic thyroid tumors. Study summary: Both malignant and benign thyroid patients supplied peripheral blood and tumor or nodule tissue samples, across which the repertoires of these patients were then compared. Overall study findings and caveats: As reported, TCR beta diversity in blood and tumor was significantly higher in malignant thyroid tumors than in benign nodules.

Germline V CDR1 and CDR2: DFQATT, SNEGSKA (reference sequence). Trimming took off 4 bases at V and 1 base at J, with 16 bases between the two ends. The length of the CDR3 is 15 residues. Ahead of thyroid surgery, no patient had received treatment of any kind. Sequencing was performed on blood. This sequence was found in a female donor with papillary thyroid cancer or a benign thyroid nodule (not recorded which). Some clones in this sample may be carry-over from other donors' samples. The genes are TRBV20-1 and TRBJ1-2, with TRBD1 as a possible D gene (5 bases). The CDR3 sequence is CSATRDVRLNYGYTF. The DNA for the CDR3 is TGCAGTGCTACCCGGGACGTAAGACTTAACTATGGCTACACCTTC.